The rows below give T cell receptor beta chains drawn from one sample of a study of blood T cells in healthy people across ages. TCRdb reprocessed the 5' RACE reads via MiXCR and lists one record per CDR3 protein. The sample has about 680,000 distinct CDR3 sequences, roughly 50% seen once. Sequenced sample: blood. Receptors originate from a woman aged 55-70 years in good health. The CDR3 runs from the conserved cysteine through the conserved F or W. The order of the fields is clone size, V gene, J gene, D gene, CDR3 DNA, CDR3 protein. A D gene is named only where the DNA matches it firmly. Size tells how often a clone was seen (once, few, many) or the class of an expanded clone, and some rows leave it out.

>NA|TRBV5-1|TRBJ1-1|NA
TGCGCCAGCAGCCCGGAGGCGGGTGGGTACACTGAAGCTTTCTTT
CASSPEAGGYTEAFF
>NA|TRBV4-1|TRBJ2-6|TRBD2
TGCGCCAGCAGCCCAGTCGGGCTAGCGGGGGTTCCTGGGGCCAACGTCCTGACTTTC
CASSPVGLAGVPGANVLTF
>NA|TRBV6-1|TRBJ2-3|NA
TGTGCCAGCAGTGTCCGGGACACCACAGATACGCAGTATTTT
CASSVRDTTDTQYF
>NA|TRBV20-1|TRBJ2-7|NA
TGCAGTGCTAGAAACTCGGACTCAAAGTCGGCCGAGCAGTACTTC
CSARNSDSKSAEQYF
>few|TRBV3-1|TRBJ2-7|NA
TGTGCCAGCAGGGGCATGGACGAGCAGTACTTC
CASRGMDEQYF
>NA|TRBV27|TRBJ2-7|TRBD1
TGTGCCAGCAGTTTTAGAAAGGGGGCGATACCCTACGAGCAGTACTTC
CASSFRKGAIPYEQYF
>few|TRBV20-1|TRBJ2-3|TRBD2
TGCAGTGCTAGTAGAGCGGGAGCGCGGGCGGATACGCAGTATTTT
CSASRAGARADTQYF
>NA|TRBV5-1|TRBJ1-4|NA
TGCGCCAGCAGCTTGGCCGTCGGGGCAACTAATGAAAAACTGTTTTTT
CASSLAVGATNEKLFF
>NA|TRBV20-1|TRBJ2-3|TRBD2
TGCAGTGCCGATCTTACTAGCGGAGGCACAGATACGCAGTATTTT
CSADLTSGGTDTQYF
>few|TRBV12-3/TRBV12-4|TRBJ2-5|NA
TGTGCCAGCAGACCCGCTGGGGTGGAGACCCAGTACTTC
CASRPAGVETQYF
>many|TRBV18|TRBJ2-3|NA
TGTGCCAGCTCACCTTTCGGGGGATCCGATACGCAGTATTTT
CASSPFGGSDTQYF
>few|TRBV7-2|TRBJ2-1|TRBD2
TGTGCCAGCAGCACTGGACTAGCGGGAGTATATGAGCAGTTCTTC
CASSTGLAGVYEQFF
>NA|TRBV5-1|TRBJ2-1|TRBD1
TGCGCCAGCAGCCGCGTCCCGACAGGGGGATCCTACAATGAGCAGTTCTTC
CASSRVPTGGSYNEQFF
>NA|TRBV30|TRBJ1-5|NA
TGTGCCTGGAGTACGAGTAGAGATCAGCCCCAGCATTTT
CAWSTSRDQPQHF
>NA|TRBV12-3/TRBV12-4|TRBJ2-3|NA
TGTGCCAGCAGATTGACCAAAGATACGCAGTATTTT
CASRLTKDTQYF
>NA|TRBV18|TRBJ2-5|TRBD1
TGTGCCAGCTCACCCTGGACAGGGGGACAAGAGACCCAGTACTTC
CASSPWTGGQETQYF
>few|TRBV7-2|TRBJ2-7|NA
TGTGCCAGCAGCTTTACCAGCCAGGGCGAGCAGTACTTC
CASSFTSQGEQYF
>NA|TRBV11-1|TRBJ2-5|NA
TGTGCCAGCAGCCGTCGGGCCGTCCGATATCAAGAGACCCAGTACTTC
CASSRRAVRYQETQYF
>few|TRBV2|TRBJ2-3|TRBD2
TGTGCCAAGCACCGGGAGGGCCGAACATATAGCACAGATACGCAGTATTTT
CAKHREGRTYSTDTQYF
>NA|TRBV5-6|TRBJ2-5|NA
TGTGCCAGCAGCTTGGTTCCGGATGGGACCCAGTACTTC
CASSLVPDGTQYF
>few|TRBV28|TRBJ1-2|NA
TGTGCCAGCAGTTTGCCCGGAGGGGACTACACCTTC
CASSLPGGDYTF
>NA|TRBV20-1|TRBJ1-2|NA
TGCAGTGTCTCCAGAGGGGGGGGGGATGGCTATGGCTACACCTTC
CSVSRGGGDGYGYTF
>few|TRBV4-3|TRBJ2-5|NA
TGCGCCAGCAGCCAAGAGGAGGGCAGGTCAGAAACCCAGTACTTC
CASSQEEGRSETQYF
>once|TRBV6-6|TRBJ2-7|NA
TGTGCCAGCAGTCTTAGGGGGGCGACCCAGACCACCTACGAGCAGTACTTC
CASSLRGATQTTYEQYF
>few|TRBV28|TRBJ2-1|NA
TGTGCCAGCAGTTTAACGCTAGGGTCCTACAATGAGCAGTTCTTC
CASSLTLGSYNEQFF
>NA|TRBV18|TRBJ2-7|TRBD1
TGTGCCAGCTCACCACCGAGTAGGGGGCGAGGGGACGAGCAGTACTTC
CASSPPSRGRGDEQYF
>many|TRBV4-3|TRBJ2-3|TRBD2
TGCGCCAGCAGCCATCCCGCCGGGCTAGCGGGAAGCACAGATACGCAGTATTTT
CASSHPAGLAGSTDTQYF
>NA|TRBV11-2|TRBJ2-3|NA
TGTGCCAGCAGCGAAAACTCGTATCGGCGCAGACAAGAGAACACAGATACGCAGTATTTT
CASSENSYRRRQENTDTQYF
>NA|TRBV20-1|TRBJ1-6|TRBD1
TGCAGTGCCACCCGAGGGACAGACCATAATTCACCCCTCCACTTT
CSATRGTDHNSPLHF
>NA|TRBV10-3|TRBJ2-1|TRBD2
TGTGCCATCAGTAACCTAGCGGGATACAATGAGCAGTTCTTC
CAISNLAGYNEQFF
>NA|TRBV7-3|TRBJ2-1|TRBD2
TGTGCCAGCAGCTTACGCGAGACTAGCGGGCCCCATGAGCAGTTCTTC
CASSLRETSGPHEQFF
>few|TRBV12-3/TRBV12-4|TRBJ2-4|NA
TGTGCCAGCAGTCAGCAATTAGCCAAAAACATTCAGTACTTC
CASSQQLAKNIQYF
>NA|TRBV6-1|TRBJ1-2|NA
TGTGCCAGCAGTGACGACCGGGTTTTGGACTATGACTACACCTTC
CASSDDRVLDYDYTF
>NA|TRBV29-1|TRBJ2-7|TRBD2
TGCAGCGCCTCTAGCGGACAATACAATGAGCAGTACTTC
CSASSGQYNEQYF
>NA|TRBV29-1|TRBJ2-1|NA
TGCAGCGTGGACTTTGCGGGCCCCTACAATGAGCAGTTCTTC
CSVDFAGPYNEQFF
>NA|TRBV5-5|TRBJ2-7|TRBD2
TGTGCCAGCAGCCCCTCCGGGACTAGCGGATACTACTCCTACGAGCAGTACTTC
CASSPSGTSGYYSYEQYF
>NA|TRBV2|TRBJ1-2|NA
TGTGCCAGCCGAGCCAAGGGCTACACCTTC
CASRAKGYTF
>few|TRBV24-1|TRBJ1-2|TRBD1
TGTGCCACCAGTGATGGCGACCCGGGACAGGGGTATGGCTACACCTTC
CATSDGDPGQGYGYTF
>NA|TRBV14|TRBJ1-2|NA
TGTGCCAGCGGCCAAGGGCAGGGAAAGGGCTACACCTTC
CASGQGQGKGYTF
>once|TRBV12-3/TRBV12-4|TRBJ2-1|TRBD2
TGTGCCAGCGTCCGAGGCGGGAGTTACTCCTACAATGAGCAGTTCTTC
CASVRGGSYSYNEQFF
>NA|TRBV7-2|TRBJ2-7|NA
TGTGCCAGCAGCTTACTTCCGACTAGTCGCGAGCAGTACTTC
CASSLLPTSREQYF
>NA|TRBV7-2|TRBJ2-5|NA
TGTGCCAGCAGCCCTGTCGTGGGGGTCCGAGAGACCCAGTACTTC
CASSPVVGVRETQYF